Shown below are 2 T cell receptor beta chains from a single sample sequenced in a study of blood T cell repertoires in COVID-19. Generated by immunoSEQ multiplex PCR, the TCRdb table keeps only in-frame clones and is missing some. The profile shows tens of thousands of clones, approximately 84% of them singletons. Sequenced sample: peripheral blood. Receptor source: a human donor in a cohort sampled during active COVID-19.

The V and J genes are TRBV6-6 and TRBJ1-1; 9 bases are shared with TRBD1. J gave up 0 bases and V 2 bases, and 4 bases lay outside the gene matches. Germline lookup yields CDR1 MNHNY and CDR2 SVGAGI (reference sequence). This CDR3 spans 16 amino acids. The CDR3 nucleotides are TGTGCCAGCAGTTACCTAGGGACAGGGATGAACACTGAAGCTTTCTTT. It yields the protein CASSYLGTGMNTEAFF.

The rearrangement links TRBV6-5 to TRBJ2-1; tentatively, D is TRBD2 (5 bases). Between the trimmed V and J ends, which lost 5 bases and 0 bases, there was a span of 8 bases. Germline V gives CDR1 MNHEY, CDR2 SVGAGI. CDR3 length: 14 amino acids. The CDR3 sequence is CASSTRDSYNEQFF. For the CDR3, the DNA is TGTGCCAGCAGTACTAGGGACTCCTACAATGAGCAGTTCTTC.